This T cell receptor (beta chain) was profiled in a study of radiation and T cells in renal cell carcinoma. Time point in this sample: blood 4 weeks post-SBRT, at nephrectomy. Treatment noted: 15 Gy SBRT to primary tumor, nephrectomy 4 weeks later. Nephrectomy followed 15 Gy stereotactic body radiation by 4 weeks. The patient's renal cell carcinoma had clear cell pathology. Assay used: immunoSEQ multiplex PCR; TCRdb lists only in-frame clones, some missing. The sample holds around 170,000 clones, 88% seen once. Germline CDR1 reads SGHNT; CDR2 reads YYREEE (reference sequence). This CDR3 is 15 amino acids long. With V trimmed by 9 bases and J by 4 bases, 14 bases remained unmatched. This clone was recorded once. As yet, its antigen is unknown. General study results and limits: Top tumor clonotypes rose in blood 2 weeks post-radiation, then contracted.

Material: blood, obtained from a patient whose treatment included radiotherapy and nephrectomy. The TCR comes from a woman aged 45-65 years with renal cell carcinoma. V and J are TRBV5-4 and TRBJ1-2; 8 bases are a match to TRBD1. CDR3 region: CATILDRGLIYGYTF. In DNA, the CDR3 is TGTGCCACCATACTCGACAGGGGCCTAATCTATGGCTACACCTTC. Full variable domain (missing parts from reference TRBV5-4 and TRBJ1-2): ETGVTQSPTHLIKTRGQQVTLRCSSQSGHNTVSWYQQALGQGPQFIFQYYREEENGRGNFPPRFSGLQFPNYSSELNVNALELDDSALYLCATILDRGLIYGYTFGSGTRLTVV.